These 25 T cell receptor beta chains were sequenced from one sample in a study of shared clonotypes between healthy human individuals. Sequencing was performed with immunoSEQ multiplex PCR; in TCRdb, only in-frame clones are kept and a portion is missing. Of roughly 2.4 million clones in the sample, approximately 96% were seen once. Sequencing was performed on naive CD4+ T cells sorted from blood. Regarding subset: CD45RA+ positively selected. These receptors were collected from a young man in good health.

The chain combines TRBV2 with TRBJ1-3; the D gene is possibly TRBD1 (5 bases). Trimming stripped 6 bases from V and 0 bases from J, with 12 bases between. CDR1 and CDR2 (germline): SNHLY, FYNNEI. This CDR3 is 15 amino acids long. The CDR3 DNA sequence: TGTGCCAGCAGGCGGGACGGAGCCTCTGGAAACACCATATATTTT. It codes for CASRRDGASGNTIYF.

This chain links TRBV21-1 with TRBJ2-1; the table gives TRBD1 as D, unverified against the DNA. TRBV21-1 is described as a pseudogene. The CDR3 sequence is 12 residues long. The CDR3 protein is CASSKSGYEQFF. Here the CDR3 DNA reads TGTGCCAGCAGCAAATCAGGCTATGAGCAGTTCTTC.

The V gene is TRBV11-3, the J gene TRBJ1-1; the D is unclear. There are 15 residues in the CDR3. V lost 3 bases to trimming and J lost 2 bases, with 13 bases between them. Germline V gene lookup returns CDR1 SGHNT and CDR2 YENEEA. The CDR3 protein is CASSFVSNPNTEAFF. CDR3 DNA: TGTGCCAGCAGCTTTGTCAGCAACCCTAACACTGAAGCTTTCTTT. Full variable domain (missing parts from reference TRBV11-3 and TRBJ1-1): EAGVVQSPRYKIIEKKQPVAFWCNPISGHNTLYWYLQNLGQGPELLIRYENEEAVDDSQLPKDRFSAERLKGVDSTLKIQPAELGDSAVYLCASSFVSNPNTEAFFGQGTRLTVV.

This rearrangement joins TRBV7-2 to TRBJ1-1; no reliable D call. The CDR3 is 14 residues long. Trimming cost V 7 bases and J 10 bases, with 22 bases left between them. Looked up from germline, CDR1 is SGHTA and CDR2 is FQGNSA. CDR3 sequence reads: CASKISGSSERAFF. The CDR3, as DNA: TGTGCCAGCAAGATTTCAGGAAGCTCCGAGCGAGCTTTCTTT. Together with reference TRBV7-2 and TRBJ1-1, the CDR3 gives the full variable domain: GAGVSQSPSNKVTEKGKDVELRCDPISGHTALYWYRQSLGQGLEFLIYFQGNSAPDKSGLPSDRFSAERTGGSVSTLTIQRTQQEDSAVYLCASKISGSSERAFFGQGTRLTVV.

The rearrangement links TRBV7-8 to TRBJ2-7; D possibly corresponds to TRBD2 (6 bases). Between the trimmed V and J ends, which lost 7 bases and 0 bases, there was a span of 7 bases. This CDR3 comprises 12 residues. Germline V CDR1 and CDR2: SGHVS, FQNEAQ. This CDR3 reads CASKDYSYEQYF. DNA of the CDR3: TGTGCCAGCAAGGACTACTCCTACGAGCAGTACTTC.

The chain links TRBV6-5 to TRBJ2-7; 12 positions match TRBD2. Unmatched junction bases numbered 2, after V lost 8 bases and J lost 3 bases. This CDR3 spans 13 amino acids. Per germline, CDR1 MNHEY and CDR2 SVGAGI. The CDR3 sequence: CASRTSGVYEQYF. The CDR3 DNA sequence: TGTGCCAGCCGGACTAGCGGGGTCTACGAGCAGTACTTC.

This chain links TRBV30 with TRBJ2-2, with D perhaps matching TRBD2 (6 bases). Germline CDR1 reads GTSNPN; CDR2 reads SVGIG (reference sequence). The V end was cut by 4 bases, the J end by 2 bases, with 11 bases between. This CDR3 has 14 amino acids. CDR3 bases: TGTGCCTGGAAGAGGAGGGACAACACCGGGGAGCTGTTTTTT. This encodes CAWKRRDNTGELFF.

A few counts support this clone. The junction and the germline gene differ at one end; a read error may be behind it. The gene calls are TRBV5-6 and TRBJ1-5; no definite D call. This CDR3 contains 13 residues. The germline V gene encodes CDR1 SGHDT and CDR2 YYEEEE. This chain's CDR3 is CASSLGSTQPQHF. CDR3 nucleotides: TGTGCCAGCAGCTTGGGAAGCACTCAGCCCCAGCATTTT.

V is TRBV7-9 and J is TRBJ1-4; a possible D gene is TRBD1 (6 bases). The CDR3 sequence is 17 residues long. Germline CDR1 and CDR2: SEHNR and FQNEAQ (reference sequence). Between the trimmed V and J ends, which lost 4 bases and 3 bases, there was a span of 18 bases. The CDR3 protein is CASSSGAGVVSNEKLFF. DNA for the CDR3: TGTGCCAGCAGCTCTGGGGCAGGGGTCGTATCTAATGAAAAACTGTTTTTT. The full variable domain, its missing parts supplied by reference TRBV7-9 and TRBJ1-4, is DTGVSQNPRHKITKRGQNVTFRCDPISEHNRLYWYRQTLGQGPEFLTYFQNEAQLEKSRLLSDRFSAERPKGSFSTLEIQRTEQGDSAMYLCASSSGAGVVSNEKLFFGSGTQLSVL.

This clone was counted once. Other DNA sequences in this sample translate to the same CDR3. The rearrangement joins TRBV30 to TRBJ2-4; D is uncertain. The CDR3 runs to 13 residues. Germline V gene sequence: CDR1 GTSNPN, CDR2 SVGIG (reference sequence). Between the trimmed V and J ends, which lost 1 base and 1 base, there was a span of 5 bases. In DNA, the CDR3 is TGTGCCTGGAGTGAAGGGGCCAAAAACATTCAGTACTTC. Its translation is CAWSEGAKNIQYF.

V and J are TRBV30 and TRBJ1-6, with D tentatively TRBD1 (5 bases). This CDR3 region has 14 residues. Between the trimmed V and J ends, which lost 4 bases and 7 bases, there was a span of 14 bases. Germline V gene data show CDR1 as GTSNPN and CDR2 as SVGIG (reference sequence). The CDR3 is CAWKGPQDNSPLHF. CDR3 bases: TGTGCCTGGAAAGGACCACAGGACAATTCACCCCTCCACTTT. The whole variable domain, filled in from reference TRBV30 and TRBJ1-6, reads SQTIHQWPATLVQPVGSPLSLECTVEGTSNPNLYWYRQAAGRGLQLLFYSVGIGQISSEVPQNLSASRPQDRQFILSSKKLLLSDSGFYLCAWKGPQDNSPLHFGNGTRLTVT.

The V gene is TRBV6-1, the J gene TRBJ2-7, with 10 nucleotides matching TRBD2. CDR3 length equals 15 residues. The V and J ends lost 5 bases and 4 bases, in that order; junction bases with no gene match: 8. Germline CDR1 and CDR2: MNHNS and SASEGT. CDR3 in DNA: TGTGCCAGCAGTTTACAGCGGGGGGGGTTATACGAGCAGTACTTC. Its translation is CASSLQRGGLYEQYF.

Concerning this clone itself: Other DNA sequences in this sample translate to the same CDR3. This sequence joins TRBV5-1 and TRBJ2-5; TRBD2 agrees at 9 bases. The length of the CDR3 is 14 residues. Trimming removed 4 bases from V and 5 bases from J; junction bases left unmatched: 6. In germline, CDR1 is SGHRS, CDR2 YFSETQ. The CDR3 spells CASSEGLASETQYF. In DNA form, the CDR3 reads TGCGCCAGCAGCGAGGGACTAGCATCGGAGACCCAGTACTTC.

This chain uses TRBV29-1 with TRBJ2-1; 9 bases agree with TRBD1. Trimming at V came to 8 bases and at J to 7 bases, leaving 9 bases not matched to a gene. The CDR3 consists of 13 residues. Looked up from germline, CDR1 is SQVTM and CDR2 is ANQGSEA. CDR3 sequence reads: CSSWTGAVNEQFF. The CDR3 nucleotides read TGCAGCTCCTGGACAGGGGCTGTAAATGAGCAGTTCTTC.

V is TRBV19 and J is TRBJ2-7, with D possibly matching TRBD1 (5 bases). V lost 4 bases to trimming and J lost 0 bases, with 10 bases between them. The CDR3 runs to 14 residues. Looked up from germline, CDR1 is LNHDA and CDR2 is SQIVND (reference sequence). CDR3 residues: CASSRQRTSYEQYF. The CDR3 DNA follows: TGTGCCAGTAGTAGACAGAGGACCTCCTACGAGCAGTACTTC.

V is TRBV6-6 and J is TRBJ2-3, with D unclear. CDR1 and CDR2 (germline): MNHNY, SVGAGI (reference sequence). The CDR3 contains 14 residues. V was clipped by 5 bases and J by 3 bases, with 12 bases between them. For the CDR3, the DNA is TGTGCCAGCAGTACCCCGGCCTTTACAGATACGCAGTATTTT. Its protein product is CASSTPAFTDTQYF.

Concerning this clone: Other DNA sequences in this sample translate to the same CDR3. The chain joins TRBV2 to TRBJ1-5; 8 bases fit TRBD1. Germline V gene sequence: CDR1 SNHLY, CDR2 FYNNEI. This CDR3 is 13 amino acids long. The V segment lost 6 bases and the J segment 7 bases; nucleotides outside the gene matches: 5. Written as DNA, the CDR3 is TGTGCCAGCAGAGGACAGGGTGGGCAGCCCCAGCATTTT. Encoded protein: CASRGQGGQPQHF.

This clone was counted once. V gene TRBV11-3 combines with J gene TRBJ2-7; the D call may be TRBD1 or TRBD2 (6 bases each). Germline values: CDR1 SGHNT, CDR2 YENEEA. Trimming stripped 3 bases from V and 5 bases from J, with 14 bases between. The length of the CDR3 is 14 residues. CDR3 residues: CASSLGAGRNEQYF. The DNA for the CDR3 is TGTGCCAGCAGCTTGGGGGCAGGGAGGAACGAGCAGTACTTC.

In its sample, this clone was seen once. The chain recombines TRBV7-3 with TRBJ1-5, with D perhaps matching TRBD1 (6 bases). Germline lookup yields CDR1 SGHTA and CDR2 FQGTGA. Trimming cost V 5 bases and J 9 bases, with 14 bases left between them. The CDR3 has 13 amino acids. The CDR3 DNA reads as TGTGCCAGCAGCCAGGACAGAGAAGGGCCCCAGCATTTT. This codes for CASSQDREGPQHF.

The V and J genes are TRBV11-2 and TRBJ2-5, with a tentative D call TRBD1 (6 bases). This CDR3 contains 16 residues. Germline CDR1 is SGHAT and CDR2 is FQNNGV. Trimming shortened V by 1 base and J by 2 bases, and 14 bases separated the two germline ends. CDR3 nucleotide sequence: TGTGCCAGCAGCTTAGGGCCCGGGACACAACAAGAGACCCAGTACTTC. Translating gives CASSLGPGTQQETQYF.

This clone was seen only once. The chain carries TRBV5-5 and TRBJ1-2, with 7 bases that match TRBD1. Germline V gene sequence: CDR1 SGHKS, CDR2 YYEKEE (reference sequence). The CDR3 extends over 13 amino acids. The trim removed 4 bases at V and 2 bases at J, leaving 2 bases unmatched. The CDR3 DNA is TGTGCCAGCAGCGTGGACAGGAACTATGGCTACACCTTC. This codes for CASSVDRNYGYTF.

The CDR3 here is CASSRGLSGGYF. In DNA form, the CDR3 reads TGTGCCAGCAGCCGAGGCCTGTCAGGGGGGTACTTC. This chain uses TRBV7-8 with TRBJ2-7; TRBD1 agrees at 7 bases. The CDR3 sequence is 12 residues long. Looked up from germline, CDR1 is SGHVS and CDR2 is FQNEAQ. Losses at the gene ends were 5 bases for V and 12 bases for J; bases not matched to a gene: 10.

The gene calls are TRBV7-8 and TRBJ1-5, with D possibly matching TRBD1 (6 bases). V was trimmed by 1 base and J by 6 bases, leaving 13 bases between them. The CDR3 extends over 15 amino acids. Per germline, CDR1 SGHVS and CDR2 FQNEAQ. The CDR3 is CASSLDGGGVQPQHF. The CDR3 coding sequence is TGTGCCAGCAGCTTAGATGGGGGGGGCGTTCAGCCCCAGCATTTT.

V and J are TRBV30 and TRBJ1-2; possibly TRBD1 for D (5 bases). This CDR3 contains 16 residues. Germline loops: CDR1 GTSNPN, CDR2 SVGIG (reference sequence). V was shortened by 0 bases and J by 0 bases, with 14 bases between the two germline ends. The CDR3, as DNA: TGTGCCTGGAGTGTACCTCCGGGGGATGCTAACTATGGCTACACCTTC. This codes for CAWSVPPGDANYGYTF.

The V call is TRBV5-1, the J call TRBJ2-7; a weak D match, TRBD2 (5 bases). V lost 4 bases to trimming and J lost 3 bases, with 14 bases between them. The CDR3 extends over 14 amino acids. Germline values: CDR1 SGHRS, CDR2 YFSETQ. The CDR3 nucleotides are TGCGCCAGCAGCACGCCGGGGAATAACTACGAGCAGTACTTC. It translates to CASSTPGNNYEQYF.